This TCR beta chain was observed in a study of control samples from healthy donors and cancer patients. Germline values: CDR1 MNHEY, CDR2 SMNVEV (reference sequence). The CDR3 covers 17 residues. The V gene lost 6 bases and the J gene lost 3 bases, with 20 bases spanning the gap. The method was immunoSEQ multiplex PCR; TCRdb's version includes in-frame clones alone and lacks a portion of them. Here the sample table reports approximately 190,000 clones. The clonotype was recovered from a woman aged 25-40 years in good health. The chain carries TRBV27 and TRBJ1-4, with D tentatively TRBD1 (6 bases). Sequenced input: blood. The CDR3 DNA follows: TGTGCCAGCAGCCTATGGGGGGGGGCTCGAGCTAATGAAAAACTGTTTTTT. This gives the protein CASSLWGGARANEKLFF.